This T cell receptor beta chain originates from a study of T-cell memory formation after mild COVID-19. This CDR3 contains 12 residues. CDR1 and CDR2 (germline): SGDLS, YYNGEE. The trim removed 3 bases at V and 8 bases at J, leaving 2 bases unmatched. TCRdb called the 5' RACE reads again in MiXCR, with one record for every CDR3 protein. Of about 290,000 distinct CDR3 sequences in the sample, around a sixth are singletons; the top ten hold more than 20%. This TCR was recovered from a man between 18 and 35 years old who had mild COVID-19 (a few samples of this study predate the infection). Cell type and time point are not known. The V gene is TRBV9, the J gene TRBJ2-1; TRBD1 matches 7 bases. The sequencing input was PBMCs or a T cell subset sorted from them (not recorded which). CDR3 coding DNA: TGTGCCAGCAGCGAGGGGGCCTATGAGCAGTTCTTC. It translates to CASSEGAYEQFF.